These 32 T cell receptor beta chains were all obtained from the same sample, sequenced in a study of blood T cell repertoires in COVID-19. Measured with immunoSEQ multiplex PCR; TCRdb has only the in-frame clones, and not every one. The data contain tens of thousands of clones, 75% to 85% of them singletons. The sequenced sample was peripheral blood. The receptors shown here come from a human donor in a cohort sampled during active COVID-19.

This clone was counted once. V is TRBV12-3 or TRBV12-4 and J is TRBJ1-1; D is perhaps TRBD1 (5 bases). Trimming stripped 6 bases from V and 10 bases from J, with 12 bases between. The CDR3 covers 11 residues. The CDR3 DNA is TGTGCCAGCAGCCTGGGCGGGGCAGCTTTCTTT. Its protein is CASSLGGAAFF.

The gene calls are TRBV7-8 and TRBJ1-5, with 8 nucleotides matching TRBD1. The trim removed 3 bases at V and 3 bases at J, leaving 4 bases unmatched. This CDR3 comprises 15 residues. Germline lookup yields CDR1 SGHVS and CDR2 FQNEAQ. Here the CDR3 reads CASSFTTGDNQPQHF. The CDR3 coding sequence is TGTGCCAGCAGCTTCACGACAGGGGACAATCAGCCCCAGCATTTT. The full variable domain, in which reference TRBV7-8 and TRBJ1-5 provide the parts outside the CDR3, is GAGVSQSPRYKVAKRGQDVALRCDPISGHVSLFWYQQALGQGPEFLTYFQNEAQLDKSGLPSDRFFAERPEGSVSTLKIQRTQQEDSAVYLCASSFTTGDNQPQHFGDGTRLSIL.

The chain joins TRBV6-4 to TRBJ1-1; D might be TRBD1 (6 bases). This CDR3 region has 13 residues. Trimming removed 5 bases at V and 5 bases at J, with 12 bases between. Germline V CDR1 and CDR2: MRHNA, SNTAGT. The CDR3 region is CASSPTGRTEAFF. CDR3 DNA: TGTGCCAGCAGTCCTACAGGGAGAACTGAAGCTTTCTTT.

CDR3 DNA: TGTGCCGGGGGACAGGGTACTCTGCCCCAGCATTTT. As protein: CAGGQGTLPQHF. J is TRBJ1-5 and V is TRBV6-6, with TRBD1 matching 9 bases. J gave up 9 bases and V 11 bases, and 8 bases lay outside the gene matches. CDR1 is MNHNY and CDR2 is SVGAGI in the germline V gene (reference sequence). The CDR3 totals 12 residues.

The sample holds many counts of this clone. This chain uses TRBV7-9 with TRBJ1-3; no clear D. This CDR3 has 16 residues. CDR1 SEHNR and CDR2 FQNEAQ come from the germline V gene (reference sequence). Trimming removed 5 bases from V and 0 bases from J, with 14 bases in between. The DNA of the CDR3 is TGTGCCAGCAGCGTAGGGCCACTAAGCTCTGGAAACACCATATATTTT. Its protein is CASSVGPLSSGNTIYF.

The chain combines TRBV4-1 with TRBJ1-1, with TRBD1 identical over 8 bases. The CDR3 has 14 amino acids. Germline V CDR1 and CDR2: MGHRA, YSYEKL. With 3 bases clipped from V and 11 bases from J, the junction kept 11 bases outside the gene matches. The CDR3 loop reads CASSQRTGTGEAFF. CDR3 DNA sequence: TGCGCCAGCAGCCAGAGGACAGGGACGGGCGAGGCTTTCTTT.

Written as DNA, the CDR3 is TGTGCCTGGAGTTTGACAGCGATCAATCAGCCCCAGCATTTT. This encodes CAWSLTAINQPQHF. The chain couples TRBV30 to TRBJ1-5; a weak D match, TRBD1 (5 bases). The germline gives CDR1 GTSNPN, CDR2 SVGIG (reference sequence). The germline V and J ends were trimmed by 2 bases and 3 bases, with 11 bases remaining between them. This CDR3 has 14 residues. Full variable domain (remainder filled in from reference TRBV30 and TRBJ1-5): SQTIHQWPATLVQPVGSPLSLECTVEGTSNPNLYWYRQAAGRGLQLLFYSVGIGQISSEVPQNLSASRPQDRQFILSSKKLLLSDSGFYLCAWSLTAINQPQHFGDGTRLSIL.

In this sample, this clone turned up a few times. V and J are TRBV6-5 and TRBJ2-4, with a weak D call TRBD2 (5 bases). CDR3 length: 14 residues. Trimming cost V 8 bases and J 1 base, with 12 bases left between them. The germline gives CDR1 MNHEY, CDR2 SVGAGI. This CDR3 is CASRSPGAKNIQYF. CDR3 DNA sequence: TGTGCCAGCCGGTCCCCGGGGGCCAAAAACATTCAGTACTTC.

J is TRBJ1-2 and V is TRBV5-8; D uncertain. CDR3 length: 14 amino acids. V was clipped by 0 bases and J by 6 bases, with 12 bases between them. Germline CDR1 SGHTS, CDR2 YDEGEE. The CDR3 DNA reads TGTGCCAGCAGCTTGGCCGGGGTGGCCCATGGCTACACCTTC. Translated, it gives CASSLAGVAHGYTF.

This chain joins TRBV3-1 (or the pseudogene TRBV3-2) and TRBJ2-5; D is possibly TRBD2 (5 bases). The CDR3 has 14 amino acids. The germline V and J ends were trimmed by 4 bases and 5 bases, with 14 bases remaining between them. From germline, CDR1 is LGHDT and CDR2 YNNKEL (reference sequence). This chain's CDR3 is CASSPPPPGETQYF. Here the CDR3 DNA reads TGTGCCAGCAGCCCCCCACCCCCGGGGGAGACCCAGTACTTC.

V is TRBV5-1 and J is TRBJ1-2, with 7 nucleotides matching TRBD1. This CDR3 is 12 amino acids long. Germline CDR1 reads SGHRS; CDR2 reads YFSETQ. V was clipped by 2 bases and J by 6 bases; unmatched bases: 1. CDR3: CASSFDRDGYTF. The CDR3 DNA is TGCGCCAGCAGCTTCGACAGGGATGGCTACACCTTC. The full variable domain, with the rest looked up from reference TRBV5-1 and TRBJ1-2, is KAGVTQTPRYLIKTRGQQVTLSCSPISGHRSVSWYQQTPGQGLQFLFEYFSETQRNKGNFPGRFSGRQFSNSRSEMNVSTLELGDSALYLCASSFDRDGYTFGSGTRLTVV.

V is TRBV6-6 and J is TRBJ1-1; D possibly corresponds to TRBD1 (6 bases). V was trimmed by 5 bases and J by 0 bases, leaving 22 bases between them. The V gene's germline CDR1 is MNHNY and CDR2 SVGAGI (reference sequence). The CDR3 totals 18 residues. The chain's CDR3 is CASSLRREGGGMNTEAFF. CDR3 DNA sequence: TGTGCCAGCAGTCTTCGAAGGGAAGGGGGGGGCATGAACACTGAAGCTTTCTTT.

This rearrangement joins TRBV3-1 (or the pseudogene TRBV3-2) to TRBJ1-1, with 9 positions matching TRBD1. This CDR3 is built from 14 residues. The V gene end was trimmed by 2 bases and the J gene end by 11 bases; junction bases not matched to a gene: 9. Germline V gene sequence: CDR1 LGHDT, CDR2 YNNKEL (reference sequence). Written as DNA, the CDR3 is TGTGCCAGCAGCCAATCGGCGGGACAGGGTAAGGCTTTCTTT. This encodes CASSQSAGQGKAFF.

V gene TRBV11-2 combines with J gene TRBJ2-7; maybe TRBD1 (6 bases). The CDR3 has 15 amino acids. CDR1 and CDR2 from the germline V gene are SGHAT and FQNNGV. Deletions cut 5 bases from V and 0 bases from J, with 14 bases between. CDR3 in amino acids: CASSKRTVFSYEQYF. The CDR3 nucleotides are TGTGCCAGCAGCAAAAGGACAGTTTTCTCCTACGAGCAGTACTTC.

The CDR3 loop is CASSLGSNYGYTF. DNA for the CDR3: TGTGCCAGCAGCTTGGGGAGTAACTATGGCTACACCTTC. The rearrangement uses TRBV5-6 and TRBJ1-2; D unresolved. The CDR3 is 13 residues long. With 0 bases removed from V and 1 base from J, the gap between germline ends came to 4 bases. The V gene's germline CDR1 is SGHDT and CDR2 YYEEEE.

V is TRBV29-1 and J is TRBJ1-2; D is unclear. The ends were cut back, 5 bases at V and 4 bases at J, with 8 bases in the middle. This CDR3 has 11 amino acids. Germline loops: CDR1 SQVTM, CDR2 ANQGSEA. The CDR3 here is CSVRPGYGYTF. In DNA, the CDR3 is TGCAGCGTTCGGCCGGGCTATGGCTACACCTTC.

V and J are TRBV10-2 and TRBJ2-2; 8 nucleotides agree with TRBD1. With V trimmed by 6 bases and J by 8 bases, 8 bases remained unmatched. The CDR3 is 14 residues long. Germline lookup yields CDR1 WSHSY and CDR2 SAAADI. The CDR3 DNA is TGCGCCAGCAGGACCAACAGGGGGAAAGGGGAGCTGTTTTTT. Protein: CASRTNRGKGELFF.

This clone was seen more than once but under ten times. CDR3 bases: TGCGCCAGCAGTCAGGGCACCAATCAGCCCCAGCATTTT. Encoded protein: CASSQGTNQPQHF. This chain uses TRBV10-1 with TRBJ1-5; D may be TRBD1 (5 bases). The ends were cut back, 5 bases at V and 3 bases at J, with 8 bases in the middle. Germline V CDR1 and CDR2: WNHNN, SYGVQD (reference sequence). There are 13 residues in the CDR3.

This rearrangement joins TRBV19 to TRBJ1-4, with 9 bases identical to TRBD1. After removal of 4 bases from V and 8 bases from J, the junction contained 2 bases not matched to a gene. Germline V gene data show CDR1 as LNHDA and CDR2 as SQIVND (reference sequence). The CDR3 is 13 amino acids. In DNA form, the CDR3 reads TGTGCCAGTAGTAAGGACAGGGGCGAAAAACTGTTTTTT. Protein sequence: CASSKDRGEKLFF.

This clone was observed once. V is TRBV27 and J is TRBJ2-5; D perhaps matches TRBD2 (5 bases). V lost 2 bases to trimming and J lost 5 bases, with 6 bases between them. The CDR3 length is 12 residues. In germline, CDR1 is MNHEY, CDR2 SMNVEV (reference sequence). The chain's CDR3 is CASSLTGETQYF. The CDR3 bases are TGTGCCAGCAGTTTAACGGGGGAGACCCAGTACTTC.

The chain uses TRBV3-1 (or the pseudogene TRBV3-2) and TRBJ1-6; D call uncertain. Germline lookup yields CDR1 LGHDT and CDR2 YNNKEL (reference sequence). CDR3 length: 15 amino acids. V was trimmed by 1 base and J by 7 bases, leaving 11 bases between them. In nucleotides, the CDR3 is TGTGCCAGCAGCCAAGCTCCGGGAATAAATTCACCCCTCCACTTT. Amino acids: CASSQAPGINSPLHF.

J is TRBJ2-2 and V is TRBV5-5, with 10 bases aligning to TRBD2. V dropped 3 bases and J dropped 2; count of bases not matched to a gene: 7. The CDR3 is 17 residues long. Germline CDR1 reads SGHKS; CDR2 reads YYEKEE (reference sequence). CDR3: CASSWTSGTSNTGELFF. CDR3 in DNA: TGTGCCAGCAGCTGGACTAGCGGAACGTCTAACACCGGGGAGCTGTTTTTT.

The V and J genes are TRBV5-1 and TRBJ2-7, with 8 bases matching TRBD1. Germline CDR1 SGHRS, CDR2 YFSETQ. The V gene end was trimmed by 4 bases and the J gene end by 2 bases; junction bases not matched to a gene: 11. CDR3 size: 16 residues. CDR3 in DNA: TGCGCCAGCAGCGTGGGCTCAGGGGGCAGAACCTACGAGCAGTACTTC. This gives the protein CASSVGSGGRTYEQYF.

This clone turned up a few times. The J gene is TRBJ2-2, the V gene TRBV14; no clear D. CDR1 is SGHDN, CDR2 FVKESK, per germline. The CDR3 length is 14 residues. The V and J ends lost 4 bases and 4 bases respectively, with 10 bases between them. The CDR3 coding sequence is TGTGCCAGCAGCCGATACGACTCCACCGGGGAGCTGTTTTTT. It codes for CASSRYDSTGELFF.

The CDR3 bases are TGTGCCAGCAGCCTCAAGGGTCGAGGGGGTGAGCAGTTCTTC. Translated: CASSLKGRGGEQFF. The V call is TRBV3-1 (or the pseudogene TRBV3-2), the J call TRBJ2-1; TRBD1 is a possible D gene (6 bases). V was trimmed by 4 bases and J by 9 bases, leaving 16 bases between them. CDR1 is LGHDT, CDR2 YNNKEL, per germline (reference sequence). The CDR3 has 14 amino acids.

The J gene is TRBJ1-1, the V gene TRBV29-1; D perhaps matches TRBD1 (6 bases). V gave up 4 bases and J gave up 1 base, with 13 bases separating them. Looked up from germline, CDR1 is SQVTM and CDR2 is ANQGSEA. This CDR3 has 14 amino acids. The CDR3 bases are TGCAGCGTTGCAACAGGGATCACGAACACTGAAGCTTTCTTT. Protein product: CSVATGITNTEAFF.

The chain has TRBV5-5 and TRBJ1-1; D uncertain. CDR1 and CDR2 (germline): SGHKS, YYEKEE (reference sequence). Trimming took 5 bases from V and 5 from J, leaving 7 bases between them. CDR3 length: 11 residues. The CDR3: CASRSGTEAFF. CDR3 bases: TGTGCCAGCAGATCGGGGACTGAAGCTTTCTTT.

The rearrangement joins TRBV5-1 to TRBJ1-1; D possibly corresponds to TRBD1 (6 bases). Germline CDR1 is SGHRS and CDR2 is YFSETQ. This CDR3 has 15 amino acids. The germline V and J ends were trimmed by 4 bases and 0 bases, with 13 bases remaining between them. CDR3 sequence: CASSPRTGMNTEAFF. The CDR3 DNA sequence: TGCGCCAGCAGCCCCCGCACAGGGATGAACACTGAAGCTTTCTTT.

The V and J genes are TRBV12-5 and TRBJ2-1; a weak D match, TRBD2 (6 bases). Germline V gives CDR1 LGHNT, CDR2 FRNRAP. This CDR3 has 18 residues. With 0 bases removed from V and 5 bases from J, the gap between germline ends came to 20 bases. The CDR3 sequence: CASGLVRSGGLPDNEQFF. In nucleotides, the CDR3 is TGTGCTAGTGGTTTGGTACGGTCCGGGGGACTCCCTGACAATGAGCAGTTCTTC.

This clone came up a few times. The CDR3 loop is CAISDLVLLGDTIYF. DNA for the CDR3: TGTGCCATCAGTGACCTTGTCTTACTCGGAGACACCATATATTTT. The chain employs TRBV10-3 and TRBJ1-3, with D hard to call. The germline CDR1 and CDR2 sequences are ENHRY and SYGVKD. There are 15 residues in the CDR3. Trimming cost V 3 bases and J 8 bases, with 17 bases left between them.

The rearrangement uses TRBV7-8 and TRBJ1-4; a weak D match, TRBD1 (5 bases). The CDR3 is 12 residues long. Per the germline V gene, CDR1 is SGHVS and CDR2 is FQNEAQ. The V and J ends lost 8 bases and 4 bases respectively, with 8 bases between them. The CDR3: CASRQGNEKLFF. CDR3 bases: TGTGCCAGCCGGCAGGGTAATGAAAAACTGTTTTTT.

This chain connects TRBV5-1 to TRBJ2-7, with TRBD2 matching 9 bases. Germline V gene sequence: CDR1 SGHRS, CDR2 YFSETQ. Unmatched junction bases numbered 0, after V lost 2 bases and J lost 0 bases. The CDR3 totals 14 residues. The CDR3 bases are TGCGCCAGCAGCTTTAGCGGGAGCTCCTACGAGCAGTACTTC. As protein: CASSFSGSSYEQYF.